The entry below describes one T cell receptor (beta chain). This clone's antigen is unknown. One base away there is no much larger clone; base qualities are not given. The data belong to a study of cytomegalovirus exposure and HLA in healthy donors (dated by TCRdb to the late 2010s). As for the study more broadly: An earlier analysis of roughly 610 of the donors reported about 260 Gb of sequence data and 117 million unique TCR beta sequences obtained from some 170 million T cells. The number of donors typed differed by locus, with roughly 629-640 for A, B, C, DRB1 and DQB1, 522 for DQA1, some 570 for DPA1, and some 470 for DPB1. Of the roughly 400 genotyped donors, approximately 81% were placed in the genetic ancestry cluster associated with self-reported Caucasian donors. HLA typing included class I and class II loci at four-digit resolution. Using immunosequencing, the study profiled T cell repertoires from fewer than 850 subjects and related those repertoires to cytomegalovirus serostatus. A later genetic analysis took genome-wide SNP genotypes for about 65% of the roughly 670 donors and used that subset as a discovery cohort. The study combined high-throughput TCR immunosequencing, statistical association of individual TCRs with disease status, and machine learning to predict cytomegalovirus infection status. Among about 390 genotyped donors of the cohort, an average of roughly 240,000 unique TCR beta nucleotide sequences were sequenced per donor, roughly 20% of them non-productive. Along with the approximately 700-subject first cohort, a separate validation cohort of over a hundred different subjects was used. The study was designed to test whether signatures of past pathogen exposure could be identified by cataloging public T cell receptors. The later analysis used no new phenotypic data to find candidate immune exposures, relying instead on TCR beta sequences and their occurrence across donors. An early release covering 550 to 700 HLA-typed donors comprised approximately 290 gigabases of sequencing data and 65 million to 100 million unique TCR sequences. To decide whether each TCR beta V gene segment behaved as functional or pseudogenic, an earlier analysis of approximately 620 of the donors relied on high-throughput TCR beta sequencing. All discovery cohort repertoires had been generated using a single sequencing platform. Roughly 5 DR-DQ haplotypes were treated as single units for association and clustering because of strong linkage in the cohort. To study patterns of TCR occurrence, a later analysis re-analyzed previously published TCR beta repertoires from around 700 donors and added high-resolution HLA genotyping. Alongside the repertoire data, information on donor age, sex, ethnicity and CMV serostatus was compiled. What the research found in general, with its limitations: A further reported finding was that TCR beta sequences accurately predicted the HLA-A and HLA-B alleles for most subjects in the first cohort. A cluster of highly shared sequence variants was judged likely to be a technical artifact of the sequencing pipeline. Immune exposure information for the cohort was limited to CMV serostatus. Compared with the 666-donor mean, donors in an Asian-associated ancestry cluster had fewer N-insertions in productive TCRs, according to a later genetic analysis. In vitro tests confirmed that a few of the cytomegalovirus-associated TCR beta chains recognize cytomegalovirus antigens. According to a later analysis, most CMV-associated TCR beta chains appeared to be HLA-restricted, and the HLA associations seemed to be driven largely by CMV exposure. Because HLA typing was missing for some donors at each locus, association tests included only the typed subset. Cytomegalovirus status was reported to be diagnosed by the classifier with high specificity and sensitivity in both the original and validation cohorts. In an earlier analysis of some 540 of the donors, most TCR beta V segments appeared in productive rearrangements about 87% or about 30% of the time, broadly matching IMGT annotations. In a later analysis, several top co-occurrence clusters were reported to appear linked to parvovirus B19, influenza, CMV and Epstein-Barr virus. Compared with equally common non-associated chains, HLA-associated TCR beta chains in a later analysis were more clonally expanded and had lower generation probabilities. Linkage disequilibrium might explain the correlated functional status among segregating V segments, but an unknown experimental factor could not be excluded. Sequencing depth was assumed to be roughly uniform across donors in the presence/absence analyses, though that assumption may not hold. The authors suggested that the approach could potentially be extended to other disease states and immunological phenotypes. In a later analysis, around 17,000 TCR beta sequences were associated with specific HLA alleles at a false discovery rate of 0.05. Most TCR sequences were observed very rarely across donors, whereas some public TCRs were present in many individuals. Some IMGT-functional V segments, including TRBV6-2 and TRBV6-3, could not be distinguished by the 87-base-pair reads and were therefore excluded. Only TCR beta chains were sequenced in this cohort, and the absence of alpha or paired-chain data limited detectable features. A total of about 150 TCR beta chains were listed by the study as associated with cytomegalovirus. Because counts were too low, some 17 rarely observed V segments, including chromosome 9 orphons, were left out of the earlier analysis of 587 of the donors. Strong co-occurrence of HLA alleles, especially DR and DQ, made assigning TCR associations to individual alleles difficult. V-gene and J-gene trimming of TCR beta chains was associated with a missense DCLRE1C variant in a later genetic analysis, and the association was replicated in an independent cohort. In a later analysis, the rate of TCR association differed among HLA loci, with DRB1 alleles having the most associated TCRs and HLA-C alleles having the fewest.

The cohort comprised fewer than 750 healthy bone marrow donors. All cohort members were sampled while nominally healthy, although unrecorded immune exposures were likely present. CMV serostatus was recorded as positive for 250 to 300 and negative for about 50% of the roughly 670 cohort members, whereas no CMV serostatus was recorded for the donor in question. Every donor gave a peripheral blood sample, and the peripheral blood mononuclear cells from that sample were used for TCR beta sequencing. Genomic DNA was extracted from the blood cell samples with the Qiagen DNeasy Blood Extraction Kit. V is pruned by 4 bases and J by 11 bases, leaving 9 bases of the junction without a gene match. The CDR3 runs 13 amino acids, cysteine and phenylalanine included. Only CDR3 DNA remains: 39 bases, in frame from the first base. According to the germline V gene, CDR1 reads MGHRA and CDR2 reads YSYEKL. Receptors were amplified or captured by the immunoSEQ multiplex PCR assay. A mixture of 60 forward primers for TCR Vbeta segments and 13 reverse primers for TCR Jbeta segments was used in the multiplex PCR. The CDR3 region of rearranged TCR beta genes was amplified from genomic DNA by a multiplex PCR assay. The amplified TCR beta libraries were sequenced on the Illumina HiSeq System as 87-base-pair reads. Per the authors' processing: A later analysis tallied around 80 million unique TCR beta chains across the approximately 670 repertoires, and 10 million to 11 million of those chains were shared by two or more donors. Raw reads were error-corrected and collapsed into unique sequences with a nearest-neighbor algorithm that merged closely related sequences to remove PCR and sequencing errors. Alignment of CDR3 sequences to IMGT reference sequences was used to assign V, D and J gene segments. For a sequence to be retained, a match of at least six nucleotides to both a V gene segment and a J gene segment was required. Rearrangements were called productive when the CDR3 lacked stop codons and stayed in frame with V and J; all others were non-productive. Following IMGT convention, CDR3 was defined as the stretch from the second conserved V-encoded cysteine up to the conserved J-encoded phenylalanine. The earlier analysis of 500 to 750 of the donors excluded any sequence lacking an unambiguous match to a single V gene segment. An earlier analysis of 587 of the donors classified V segments as functional when productive rearrangements were above 56.7% and as segregating when the standard deviation between donors was above 5%. To diagnose cytomegalovirus status from the catalog of TCR beta chain sequences, a statistical classification framework was built. In a later analysis, TCR nucleotide sequences were compared against IMGT/GENE-DB human TR gene sequences so that V and J genes could be assigned. In a later analysis, CDR3 sequences and most-parsimonious VDJ recombination scenarios were assigned using the TCRdist pipeline. In a later analysis, each TCR beta chain was defined by its CDR3 amino acid sequence together with its V-gene family, and reads without a unique V-gene family were excluded. A later analysis removed roughly 590 highly shared, low-generation-probability nucleotide sequences to deal with suspected cross-contamination and a sequencing artifact. In a later analysis, a clonal expansion index was calculated for each public chain from normalized within-repertoire ranks of inferred template counts. In a later analysis, generation probabilities were computed using a VDJ recombination model fitted to out-of-frame rearrangements, and the results were checked against IGoR. A later analysis scored TCR-TCR, TCR-HLA and TCR-CMV co-occurrence with hypergeometric tests, applying a repertoire-size bias correction to TCR pairs. A later analysis estimated false discovery rates by permuting HLA or CMV assignments 20 times. In a later analysis, co-occurring TCRs were grouped using DBSCAN, with TCRdist sequence similarity added in when clustering inside HLA-allele-positive subsets. Repertoires with fewer than 30,000 or more than 120,000 public chains, plus five repertoires with anomalous nucleotide sharing, were excluded from co-occurrence clustering. TCRdb retrieved this table from immuneACCESS and kept in-frame rearrangements only. Not all clones are present; in checked studies, unresolved V genes account for under half, and no reason is known for the remainder. V, J and clone size were drawn from that table, and D and trimming were deduced from the DNA. Counted in this sample were 150,000 to 200,000 clones; approximately 72% of them appeared once. The top ten hold 2% to 2.5% of the sample.

This receptor was taken from a human donor in good health. The specimen was PBMCs. The chain joins TRBV4-1 to TRBJ2-3; the junction holds 7 bases that match TRBD2. The CDR3 loop reads CASSPGGLEMQYF. The bases read TGCGCCAGCAGCCCGGGCGGACTAGAGATGCAGTATTTT.